The 23 T cell receptor beta chains listed next were all sequenced from one sample in a study of blood T cells in healthy people across ages. A second PCR of roughly 7 to 11 cycles used a sample-barcoded 5' primer and a J-beta primer mix. TCRdb independently ran MiXCR on the 5' RACE reads; one entry per CDR3 protein. In the table there are about 1.6 million distinct CDR3 sequences, roughly 32% of which are singletons. Input material: blood. The receptors originated from a woman aged 30 to 39 in good health.

This clonotype occurred a few times. The genes are TRBV29-1 and TRBJ2-3, with D hard to call. Germline V gene data show CDR1 as SQVTM and CDR2 as ANQGSEA. V was shortened by 7 bases and J by 0 bases, with 14 bases between the two germline ends. The CDR3 is 14 residues long. The CDR3 region is CSAQLRSSTDTQYF. The CDR3 DNA is TGCAGCGCCCAACTCAGATCTAGCACAGATACGCAGTATTTT.

J is TRBJ2-5 and V is TRBV12-3 or TRBV12-4, with D unresolved. V lost 1 base and J lost 5, with 8 bases in between. The length of the CDR3 is 13 residues. This CDR3 reads CASSLVGMETQYF. The CDR3, as DNA: TGTGCCAGCAGTTTAGTGGGGATGGAGACCCAGTACTTC.

This clonotype was counted only a few times. The V and J genes are TRBV12-3 or TRBV12-4 and TRBJ2-7; a possible D gene is TRBD2 (6 bases). Trimming stripped 6 bases from V and 0 bases from J, with 15 bases between. The CDR3 runs 15 residues. The CDR3 region has the DNA TGTGCCAGCAGCCCTTCAGCGGGTTTCTCCTACGAGCAGTACTTC. Translation: CASSPSAGFSYEQYF.

Only a few counts were recorded for this clonotype. The chain links TRBV7-9 to TRBJ2-7; D remains ambiguous. Trimming pared 11 bases from V and 0 bases from J, leaving 11 bases between. CDR3 length: 12 amino acids. Germline CDR1 is SEHNR and CDR2 is FQNEAQ (reference sequence). CDR3 nucleotides: TGTGCCGTATCGCAGAGCTCCTACGAGCAGTACTTC. Its protein is CAVSQSSYEQYF.

This clonotype occurred once. The junction shows a germline mismatch at one end, possibly a read error. This chain links TRBV5-4 with TRBJ2-6; D is unresolved. There are 16 residues in the CDR3. Germline lookup yields CDR1 SGHNT and CDR2 YYREEE (reference sequence). CDR3: CVSSLEPGSRANVLTF. Written as DNA, the CDR3 is TGTGTCAGCAGCTTGGAGCCCGGGTCCCGGGCCAACGTCCTGACTTTC.

V usage is TRBV6-1 and J usage is TRBJ1-1; 7 nucleotides agree with TRBD1. After removal of 2 bases from V and 5 bases from J, the junction contained 5 bases not matched to a gene. Germline V lookup: CDR1 MNHNS, CDR2 SASEGT. The CDR3 is made up of 14 amino acids. The CDR3: CASSEWPGGTEAFF. CDR3 nucleotide sequence: TGTGCCAGCAGTGAATGGCCAGGGGGGACTGAAGCTTTCTTT.

V gene TRBV5-1 combines with J gene TRBJ2-3; D gene unclear. Germline V gives CDR1 SGHRS, CDR2 YFSETQ. V lost 4 bases and J lost 2, with 17 bases in between. This CDR3 is built from 16 residues. The CDR3 bases are TGCGCCAGCAGCCAACGTCTTAGGGCCGCCACAGATACGCAGTATTTT. As protein: CASSQRLRAATDTQYF.

The chain uses TRBV6-1 and TRBJ2-5; D remains unclear. This CDR3 is built from 12 residues. V lost 4 bases and J lost 7, with 10 bases in between. The germline V gene encodes CDR1 MNHNS and CDR2 SASEGT. CDR3: CASSGARRTQYF. DNA of the CDR3: TGTGCCAGCAGTGGTGCCCGTAGGACCCAGTACTTC.

On this clonotype itself: This clone may be a read error of a much larger clone one base away. The J gene is TRBJ2-1, the V gene TRBV11-2; 11 bases are a match to TRBD2. The CDR3 length is 13 residues. Germline CDR1 and CDR2: SGHAT and FQNNGV. The CDR3 protein is CASGSGRGNEQFF. The CDR3 bases are TGTGCGAGCGGTAGCGGGAGGGGTAATGAGCAGTTCTTC.

The genes are TRBV5-1 and TRBJ2-5; a weak D match, TRBD2 (7 bases). CDR1 SGHRS and CDR2 YFSETQ come from the germline V gene. Between the trimmed V and J ends, which lost 3 bases and 1 base, there was a span of 13 bases. The CDR3 has 15 residues. The DNA of the CDR3 is TGCGCCAGCAGCTCCCGGGGGGACATCCAAGAGACCCAGTACTTC. This encodes CASSSRGDIQETQYF.

CDR3: CSARGGRATGEQYF. The CDR3 DNA reads as TGCAGTGCTAGGGGCGGGAGGGCCACGGGCGAGCAGTACTTC. This chain joins TRBV20-1 and TRBJ2-7, with TRBD2 matching 9 bases. Trimming took 3 bases from V and 6 from J; bases not matched to a gene: 9. Per germline, CDR1 DFQATT and CDR2 SNEGSKA (reference sequence). The CDR3 is made up of 14 amino acids.

This clonotype was detected a few times. V and J are TRBV13 and TRBJ2-7; 7 nucleotides match TRBD2. The V segment lost 5 bases and the J segment 3 bases; nucleotides outside the gene matches: 13. The CDR3 contains 16 residues. Germline CDR1 and CDR2: PRHDT and FYEKMQ (reference sequence). CDR3: CASSQRGGVGLYEQYF. DNA of the CDR3: TGTGCCAGCAGCCAACGGGGAGGGGTGGGGCTCTACGAGCAGTACTTC.

This clonotype occurred many times. The J gene is TRBJ1-4, the V gene TRBV5-1; D is uncertain. Germline V gene lookup returns CDR1 SGHRS and CDR2 YFSETQ. V lost 0 bases and J lost 0, with 6 bases in between. This CDR3 spans 15 amino acids. Written as DNA, the CDR3 is TGCGCCAGCAGCTTGGGGCGAGCAACTAATGAAAAACTGTTTTTT. As protein: CASSLGRATNEKLFF.

The chain has TRBV11-2 and TRBJ2-5, with D possibly being TRBD1 or TRBD2 (6 bases each). The CDR3 is 15 amino acids. Per the germline V gene, CDR1 is SGHAT and CDR2 is FQNNGV. V was trimmed by 6 bases and J by 5 bases, leaving 19 bases between them. The CDR3 sequence: CASRDLRGRGETQYF. Here the CDR3 DNA reads TGTGCCAGCAGGGACCTGCGGGGTAGGGGGGAGACCCAGTACTTC.

This clonotype was counted between two and nine times. The CDR3 DNA sequence: TGCGCCAGCAGCTTGCCAGGGGCTCGCCAAGAGACCCAGTACTTC. Protein sequence: CASSLPGARQETQYF. The rearrangement uses TRBV5-1 and TRBJ2-5, with D maybe TRBD1 (6 bases). The CDR3 covers 15 residues. The V end lost 1 base, the J end lost 1 base, and 11 bases lay between the germline ends. The germline V gene encodes CDR1 SGHRS and CDR2 YFSETQ.

The chain links TRBV20-1 to TRBJ2-7, with D possibly matching TRBD2 (6 bases). V lost 1 base, J lost 1 base, and 11 bases lay in between. There are 14 residues in the CDR3. Germline CDR1 is DFQATT and CDR2 is SNEGSKA (reference sequence). The CDR3 DNA reads TGCAGTGCTAGAGTCGGGACTGTATCCTACGAGCAGTACTTC. Translated: CSARVGTVSYEQYF.

This clonotype has just one count. This chain uses TRBV5-1 with TRBJ2-1; 7 bases line up with TRBD2. This CDR3 is 17 amino acids long. CDR1 and CDR2 from the germline V gene are SGHRS and YFSETQ. Trimming cost V 1 base and J 7 bases; bases outside gene matches: 14. CDR3: CASSLPPSGVGVNEQFF. CDR3 sequence (DNA): TGCGCCAGCAGCTTGCCTCCGAGCGGGGTCGGGGTGAATGAGCAGTTCTTC.

This clonotype was seen more than once but under ten times. The gene calls are TRBV19 and TRBJ1-2; tentative D call: TRBD1 (5 bases). The CDR3 has 14 residues. Per germline, CDR1 LNHDA and CDR2 SQIVND (reference sequence). Between the trimmed V and J ends, which lost 5 bases and 8 bases, there was a span of 18 bases. CDR3 sequence (DNA): TGTGCCAGTAGTCAAGGGACGGCCCGCGGGGGCTACACCTTC. Amino acids: CASSQGTARGGYTF.

This clonotype was found a few times. The V gene is TRBV7-9, the J gene TRBJ1-1; a possible D gene is TRBD1 (5 bases). Germline loops: CDR1 SEHNR, CDR2 FQNEAQ (reference sequence). The V and J ends lost 5 bases and 0 bases respectively, with 10 bases between them. The CDR3 consists of 14 residues. CDR3 sequence reads: CASSPGSMNTEAFF. The CDR3 DNA sequence: TGTGCCAGCAGCCCAGGGTCGATGAACACTGAAGCTTTCTTT.

The rearrangement uses TRBV5-1 and TRBJ2-7; tentatively, D is TRBD1 (6 bases). Germline CDR1 SGHRS, CDR2 YFSETQ. The V gene lost 1 base and the J gene lost 7 bases, with 12 bases spanning the gap. The CDR3 spans 13 residues. In DNA, the CDR3 is TGCGCCAGCAGCTTGCAGGGGACGGTTGAGCAGTACTTC. This gives the protein CASSLQGTVEQYF.

The DNA of the CDR3 is TGTGCCAGCAGCTCTCCCCGGACTGCAAAGACCTACAATGAGCAGTTCTTC. This gives the protein CASSSPRTAKTYNEQFF. V and J are TRBV7-6 and TRBJ2-1; maybe TRBD2 (5 bases). V was shortened by 4 bases and J by 2 bases, with 18 bases between the two germline ends. This CDR3 has 17 residues. Germline V gene sequence: CDR1 SGHVS, CDR2 FNYEAQ.

About this clonotype itself: One end of the junction fails to match germline, which may point to a read error. This rearrangement joins TRBV19 to TRBJ1-5; 7 bases align to TRBD1. Germline CDR1 and CDR2: LNHDA and SQIVND (reference sequence). This CDR3 has 16 amino acids. CDR3 nucleotides: TGTGCCAGTAGTATTCCTCGGACAGGTAGCAAGCAGCCCCAGCATTTT. This gives the protein CASSIPRTGSKQPQHF.

Only a few counts were recorded for this clonotype. This sequence joins TRBV29-1 and TRBJ2-1; no firm D call. The CDR3 spans 15 residues. V lost 5 bases, J lost 6 bases, and 20 bases lay in between. Looked up from germline, CDR1 is SQVTM and CDR2 is ANQGSEA. The CDR3: CSVLRKDPPINEQFF. CDR3 bases: TGCAGCGTTCTCAGAAAGGACCCTCCAATCAATGAGCAGTTCTTC.